Here is one T cell receptor beta chain with its context. The data derive from a study of OX40 agonist ivuxolimab in advanced cancers. This table comes from immunoSEQ multiplex PCR, and its TCRdb copy is limited to in-frame clones, with some not included. Of fewer than 15,000 clones in the sample, more than 75% were seen once. Sequenced material: CD4+ or CD8+ T cells sorted from blood, taken in a trial of the OX40 agonist ivuxolimab. The clonotype was recovered from an adult with an advanced solid tumor such as melanoma, head and neck, liver or kidney cancer.

As DNA, the CDR3 is TGTGCCAGCAGCATACTTGAAAGGGGCATTCAGCCCCAGCATTTT. Protein sequence: CASSILERGIQPQHF. This chain uses TRBV21-1 with TRBJ1-5; the table's D call of TRBD1 was not tested on the DNA. TRBV21-1 has pseudogene status. CDR3 length equals 15 residues.